This TCR beta chain stems from a study of shared clonotypes between healthy human individuals. The CDR3 has 16 amino acids. V shed 5 bases, J shed 0 bases, and the junction held 7 bases outside the gene matches. CDR1 is SGHAT and CDR2 is FQNNGV in the germline V gene. Method: immunoSEQ multiplex PCR; TCRdb's copy keeps in-frame clones and lacks some. Of 1.5 million to 2.5 million clones in the sample, roughly 95% were seen once. Naivety among CD8 cells was defined by CD45RO negativity and positive CCR7 selection, thereby excluding terminally differentiated effector memory CD45RA+ cells. The study's findings and limits: Relative to their counterparts shared across all four donors, non-shared clonotypes exhibited diminished generation probabilities. Larger estimated richness was generally seen in naive subsets than in memory subsets. Of the naive CD4 clonotypes, about 5.4% were shared across several donors.

Details on this clone: Antigen unknown.

This TCR was recovered from a man younger than 35 in good health. Material for sequencing was naive CD8+ T cells sorted from blood. The chain recombines TRBV11-2 with TRBJ1-5; 7 nucleotides match TRBD1. CDR3 amino acids: CASSNPTGYSNQPQHF. In DNA, the CDR3 is TGTGCCAGCAGCAACCCGACAGGGTATAGCAATCAGCCCCAGCATTTT.